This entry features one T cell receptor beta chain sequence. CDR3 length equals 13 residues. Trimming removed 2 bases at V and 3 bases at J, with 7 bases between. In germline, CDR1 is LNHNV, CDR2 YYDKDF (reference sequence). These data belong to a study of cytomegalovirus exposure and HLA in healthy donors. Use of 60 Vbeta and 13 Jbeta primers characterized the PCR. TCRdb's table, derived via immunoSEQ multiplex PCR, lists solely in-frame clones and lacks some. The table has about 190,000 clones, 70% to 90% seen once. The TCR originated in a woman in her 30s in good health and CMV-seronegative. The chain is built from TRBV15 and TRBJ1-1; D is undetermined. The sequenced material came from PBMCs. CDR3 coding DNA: TGTGCCACCAGCAGACGCTCGGACACTGAAGCTTTCTTT. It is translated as CATSRRSDTEAFF. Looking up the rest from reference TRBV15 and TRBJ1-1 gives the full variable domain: DAMVIQNPRYQVTQFGKPVTLSCSQTLNHNVMYWYQQKSSQAPKLLFHYYDKDFNNEADTPDNFQSRRPNTSFCFLDIRSPGLGDTAMYLCATSRRSDTEAFFGQGTRLTVV.